This T cell receptor (beta chain) emerged from a study of blood T cells in healthy people across ages (dated by TCRdb to the mid-2010s). About the investigation overall: In model experiments, template switching captured roughly one uniquely barcoded TCR beta cDNA molecule for every two T cells. The donors were split into four age groups: young (average 16 years), middle-aged (39), aged (62) and long-lived (approximately 80). The study measured age-related changes in TCR beta repertoire diversity using deep sequencing normalized with unique cDNA molecular identifiers. To avoid experimental bias, donors of different ages were distributed randomly across sequencing lanes. Using the same blood draw, the study looked at two additional independent replicas of 1 million unique cDNA reads for two donors, one aged 18 to 30 and the other aged 80 or older. Summary of the overall study and its limitations: The percentage of naive T cells measured by flow cytometry correlated strongly with observed TCR beta diversity. As age increased, observed TCR beta diversity per million T cells dropped in a roughly linear way, and a significant reduction was already evident by age 40. Because profiling used bulk unsorted PBMCs, naive and antigen-experienced compartments could not be compared conclusively. The CMV infection status of donors was not known, potentially confounding age-related changes in expanded clonotypes. Compared with the aged group, more naive CD4+ T cells, fewer expanded clones and increased TCR diversity were shown by the long-lived group, suggesting age selection. Estimates of total diversity based on one million sequenced T cells were considered lower bounds and underestimates.

Systemically healthy Caucasian individuals from Russia, 35 to 50 in total and aged about 6 to 95 years, were included as donors. Each donor gave 8 to 10 milliliters of peripheral blood, drawn into EDTA-treated Vacutainer tubes. Ficoll-Paque density-gradient centrifugation was used to isolate PBMCs, with at least 6 million obtained per sample. Trizol reagent was used to extract total RNA from PBMCs, with at least 6 micrograms per sample. For every donor, flow cytometry on a PBMC aliquot measured the percentage of naive CD45RAhigh/CD27high T cells. Notes on this clonotype: The antigen it recognizes is unknown. Within one base of it there is no much larger clone, and no base qualities were kept.

Libraries were made using 5' RACE. The instrument given in TCRdb is Illumina HiSeq 2500. A second roughly 6 to 11 cycle PCR used a sample-barcoded 5' primer and a J-beta primer mix. Each TCR beta cDNA molecule received a unique molecular identifier from a template-switch 5' adaptor carrying 12 random nucleotides. Each sample yielded at least 2.5 million CDR3-containing paired-end reads. First-strand cDNA synthesis was performed from all RNA using the Mint cDNA synthesis kit, with priming by a TRBC-specific oligonucleotide. All cDNA was treated with uracil-DNA glycosylase and then went through a first 18-cycle PCR with the universal primers M1SS and BC2_uni_R. In the authors' own workflow: Each sample was normalized by randomly selecting 1 million high-quality reads, each carrying a distinct molecular identifier. Reads sharing molecular identifiers were discarded rather than binned into consensus sequences. CDR3 identification, clonotype clustering and error correction used MiTCR with a Q25 quality threshold and the strictest error-elimination algorithm. A nonparametric unseen species model with Euler transformation was used to estimate a lower bound on total TCR beta diversity. TCRdb applied fastp at Q25 and MiXCR to the public reads, then kept only in-frame beta chains. Each entry merges the rows of one CDR3 protein and shows their most common DNA and genes. The V and J calls follow TCRdb's processing rather than the paper's. Recorded for this sample are about 1,400,000 distinct CDR3 sequences; 40% to 50% of them occurred a single time. The ten largest clones capture around 8% of the sample.

The specimen sequenced was blood. The clonotype was recovered from a woman under 30 in good health.

DNA sequence: TGCAGTGCTAGAGATAGAGGGACTAGCGGGAGAGGCAGCTCCTACGAGCAGTACTTC. It translates to CSARDRGTSGRGSSYEQYF. The rearranged chain carries TRBV20-1 and TRBJ2-7, with 14 bases matching TRBD2. The CDR3, from cysteine to phenylalanine, totals 19 residues. Only the CDR3 DNA stays, 57 bases, in frame from base 1. Germline trimming: 0 bases from V, 0 bases from J; junction bases outside gene matches: 10. The CDR1 and CDR2 encoded by the germline V gene (reference sequence) are DFQATT and SNEGSKA.